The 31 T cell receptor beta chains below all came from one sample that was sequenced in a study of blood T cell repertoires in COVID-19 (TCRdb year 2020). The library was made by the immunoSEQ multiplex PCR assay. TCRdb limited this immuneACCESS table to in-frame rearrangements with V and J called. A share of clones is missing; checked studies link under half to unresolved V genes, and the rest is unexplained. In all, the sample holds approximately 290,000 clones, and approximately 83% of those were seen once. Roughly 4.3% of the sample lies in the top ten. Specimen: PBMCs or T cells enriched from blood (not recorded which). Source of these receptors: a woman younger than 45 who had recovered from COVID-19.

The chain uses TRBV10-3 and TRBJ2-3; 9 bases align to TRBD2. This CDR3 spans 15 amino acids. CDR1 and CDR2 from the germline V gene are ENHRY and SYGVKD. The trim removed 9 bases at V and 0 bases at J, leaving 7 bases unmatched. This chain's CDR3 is CAIKTSGSSTDTQYF. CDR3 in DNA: TGTGCCATTAAGACTAGCGGTTCTAGCACAGATACGCAGTATTTT.

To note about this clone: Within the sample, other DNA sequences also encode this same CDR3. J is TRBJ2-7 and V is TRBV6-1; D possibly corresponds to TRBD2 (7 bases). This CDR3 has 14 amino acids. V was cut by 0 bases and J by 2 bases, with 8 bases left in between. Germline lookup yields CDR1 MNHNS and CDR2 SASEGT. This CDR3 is CASSEAGGPYEQYF. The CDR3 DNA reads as TGTGCCAGCAGTGAAGCGGGGGGGCCCTACGAGCAGTACTTC.

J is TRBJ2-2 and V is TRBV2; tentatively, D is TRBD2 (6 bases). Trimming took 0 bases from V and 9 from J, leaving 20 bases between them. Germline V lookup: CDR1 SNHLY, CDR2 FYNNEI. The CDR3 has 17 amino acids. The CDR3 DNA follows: TGTGCCAGCAGTGAAGCTGGCCTAGCGCGTCCAAGCCGGGAGCTGTTTTTT. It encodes CASSEAGLARPSRELFF.

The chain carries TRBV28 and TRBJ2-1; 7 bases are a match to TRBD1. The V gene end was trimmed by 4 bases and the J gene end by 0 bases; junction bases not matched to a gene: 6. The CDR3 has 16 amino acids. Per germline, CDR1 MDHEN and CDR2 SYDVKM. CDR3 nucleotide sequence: TGTGCCAGCAGTTCCCGGGACAGAGGCTCCTACAATGAGCAGTTCTTC. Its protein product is CASSSRDRGSYNEQFF.

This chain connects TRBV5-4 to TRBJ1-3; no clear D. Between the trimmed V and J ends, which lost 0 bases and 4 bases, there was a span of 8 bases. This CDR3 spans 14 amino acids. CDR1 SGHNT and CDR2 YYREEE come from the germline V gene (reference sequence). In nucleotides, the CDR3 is TGTGCCAGCAGCTTGGAGACACCGGGAAACACCATATATTTT. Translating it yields CASSLETPGNTIYF.

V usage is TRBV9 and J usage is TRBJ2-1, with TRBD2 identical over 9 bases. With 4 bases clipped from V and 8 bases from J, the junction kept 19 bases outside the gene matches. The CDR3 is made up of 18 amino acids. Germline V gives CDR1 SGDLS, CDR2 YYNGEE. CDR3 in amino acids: CASSFLPSGATSGDEQFF. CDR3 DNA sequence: TGTGCCAGCAGCTTTCTACCTAGCGGGGCCACTTCTGGGGATGAGCAGTTCTTC. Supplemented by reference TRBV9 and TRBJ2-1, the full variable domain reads DSGVTQTPKHLITATGQRVTLRCSPRSGDLSVYWYQQSLDQGLQFLIQYYNGEERAKGNILERFSAQQFPDLHSELNLSSLELGDSALYFCASSFLPSGATSGDEQFFGPGTRLTVL.

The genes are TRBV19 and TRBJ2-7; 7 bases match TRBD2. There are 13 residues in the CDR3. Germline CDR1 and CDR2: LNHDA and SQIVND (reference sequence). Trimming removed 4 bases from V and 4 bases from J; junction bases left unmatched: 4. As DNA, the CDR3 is TGTGCCAGTAGTACGGGCGGGGGATACGAGCAGTACTTC. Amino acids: CASSTGGGYEQYF.

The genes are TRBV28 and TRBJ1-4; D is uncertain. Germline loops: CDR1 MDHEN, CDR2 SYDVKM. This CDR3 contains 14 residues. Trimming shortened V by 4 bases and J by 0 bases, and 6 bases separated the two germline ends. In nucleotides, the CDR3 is TGTGCCAGCAGTTGGGGAGCAACTAATGAAAAACTGTTTTTT. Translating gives CASSWGATNEKLFF.

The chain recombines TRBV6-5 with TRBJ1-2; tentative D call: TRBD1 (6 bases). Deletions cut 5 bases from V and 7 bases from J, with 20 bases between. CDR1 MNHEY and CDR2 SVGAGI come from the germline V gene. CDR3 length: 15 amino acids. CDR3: CASSRSPNREGGYTF. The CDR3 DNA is TGTGCCAGCAGTCGAAGCCCTAACAGGGAGGGTGGCTACACCTTC.

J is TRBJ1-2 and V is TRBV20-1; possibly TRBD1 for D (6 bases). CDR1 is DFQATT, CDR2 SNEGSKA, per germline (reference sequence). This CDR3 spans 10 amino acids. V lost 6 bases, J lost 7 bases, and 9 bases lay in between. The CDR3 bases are TGCAGTGCGCCGACAGGTGGCTACACCTTC. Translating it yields CSAPTGGYTF.

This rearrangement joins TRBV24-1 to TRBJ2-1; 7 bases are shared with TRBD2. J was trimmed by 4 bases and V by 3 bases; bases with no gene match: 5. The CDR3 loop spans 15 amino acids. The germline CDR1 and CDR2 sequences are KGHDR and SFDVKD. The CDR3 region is CATSDEASGYNEQFF. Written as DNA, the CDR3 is TGTGCCACCAGTGATGAGGCTAGCGGTTACAATGAGCAGTTCTTC.

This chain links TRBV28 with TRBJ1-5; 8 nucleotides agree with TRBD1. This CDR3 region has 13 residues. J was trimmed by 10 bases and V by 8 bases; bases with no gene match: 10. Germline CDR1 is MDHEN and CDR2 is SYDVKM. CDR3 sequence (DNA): TGTGCCAGCTCATCAGGGGGCGGCCCCCCCCAGCATTTT. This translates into CASSSGGGPPQHF.

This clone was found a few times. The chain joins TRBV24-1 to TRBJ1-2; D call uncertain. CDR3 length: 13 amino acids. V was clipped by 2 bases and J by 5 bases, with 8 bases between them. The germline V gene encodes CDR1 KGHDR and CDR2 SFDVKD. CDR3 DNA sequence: TGTGCCACCAGTGATTCCGGGAGTTATGGCTACACCTTC. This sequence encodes CATSDSGSYGYTF.

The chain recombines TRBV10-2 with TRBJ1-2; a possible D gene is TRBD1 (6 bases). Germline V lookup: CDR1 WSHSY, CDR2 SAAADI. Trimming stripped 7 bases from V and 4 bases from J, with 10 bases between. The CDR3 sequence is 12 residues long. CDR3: CASMTDSYGYTF. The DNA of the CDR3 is TGCGCCAGCATGACGGACAGCTATGGCTACACCTTC.

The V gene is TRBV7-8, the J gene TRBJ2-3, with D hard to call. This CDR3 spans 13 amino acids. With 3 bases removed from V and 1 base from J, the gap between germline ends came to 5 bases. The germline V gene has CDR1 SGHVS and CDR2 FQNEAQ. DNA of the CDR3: TGTGCCAGCAGCTTTAGTGGCACAGATACGCAGTATTTT. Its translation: CASSFSGTDTQYF.

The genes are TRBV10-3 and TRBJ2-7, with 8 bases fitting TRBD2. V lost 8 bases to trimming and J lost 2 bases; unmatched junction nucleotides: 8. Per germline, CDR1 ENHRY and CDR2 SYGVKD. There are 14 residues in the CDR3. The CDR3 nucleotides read TGTGCCATCCAAGCCAGCGGGGGTCCCTACGAGCAGTACTTC. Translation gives CAIQASGGPYEQYF.

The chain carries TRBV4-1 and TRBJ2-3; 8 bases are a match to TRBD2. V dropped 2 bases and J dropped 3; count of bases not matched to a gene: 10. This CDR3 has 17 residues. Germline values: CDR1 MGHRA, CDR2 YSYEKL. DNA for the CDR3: TGCGCCAGCAGCCAACCCAAGCCGGGACTAGAAACAGATACGCAGTATTTT. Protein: CASSQPKPGLETDTQYF.

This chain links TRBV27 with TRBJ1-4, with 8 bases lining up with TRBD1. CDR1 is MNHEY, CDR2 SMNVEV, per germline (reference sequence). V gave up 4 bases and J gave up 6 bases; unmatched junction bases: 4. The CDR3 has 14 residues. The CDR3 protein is CASSSRTGYEKLFF. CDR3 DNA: TGTGCCAGCAGTTCCCGGACAGGGTATGAAAAACTGTTTTTT.

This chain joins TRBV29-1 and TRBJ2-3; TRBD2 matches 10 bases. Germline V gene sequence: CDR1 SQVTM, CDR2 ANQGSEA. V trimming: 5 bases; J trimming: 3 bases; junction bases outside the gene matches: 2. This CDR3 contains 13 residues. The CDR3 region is CSVSGGGTDTQYF. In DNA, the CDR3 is TGCAGCGTTAGCGGGGGGGGGACAGATACGCAGTATTTT.

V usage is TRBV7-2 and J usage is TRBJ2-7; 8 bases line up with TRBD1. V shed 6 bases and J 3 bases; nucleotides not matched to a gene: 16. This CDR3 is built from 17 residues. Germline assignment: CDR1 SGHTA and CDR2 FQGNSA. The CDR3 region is CASSLNAPGTGDYEQYF. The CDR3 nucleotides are TGTGCCAGCAGTTTAAACGCACCCGGGACAGGAGACTACGAGCAGTACTTC.

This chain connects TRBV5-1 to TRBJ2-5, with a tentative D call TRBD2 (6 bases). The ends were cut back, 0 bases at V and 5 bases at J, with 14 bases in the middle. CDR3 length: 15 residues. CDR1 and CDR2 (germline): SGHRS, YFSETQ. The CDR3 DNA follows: TGCGCCAGCAGCTTGGCCGGGACTTTACGTGAGACCCAGTACTTC. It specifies CASSLAGTLRETQYF. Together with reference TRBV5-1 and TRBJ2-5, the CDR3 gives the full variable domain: KAGVTQTPRYLIKTRGQQVTLSCSPISGHRSVSWYQQTPGQGLQFLFEYFSETQRNKGNFPGRFSGRQFSNSRSEMNVSTLELGDSALYLCASSLAGTLRETQYFGPGTRLLVL.

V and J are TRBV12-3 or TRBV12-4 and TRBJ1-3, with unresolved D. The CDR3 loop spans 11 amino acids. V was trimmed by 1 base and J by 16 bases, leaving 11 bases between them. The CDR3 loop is CASSLDLVSYF. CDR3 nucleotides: TGTGCCAGCAGTTTAGACCTAGTAAGCTATTTT.

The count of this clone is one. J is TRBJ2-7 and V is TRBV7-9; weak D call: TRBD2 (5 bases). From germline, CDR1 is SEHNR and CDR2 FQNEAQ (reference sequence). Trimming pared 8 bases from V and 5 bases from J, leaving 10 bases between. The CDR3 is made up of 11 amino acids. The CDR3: CASRGSHEQYF. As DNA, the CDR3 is TGTGCCAGCCGAGGGTCTCACGAGCAGTACTTC. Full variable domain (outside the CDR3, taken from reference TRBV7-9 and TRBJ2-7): DTGVSQNPRHKITKRGQNVTFRCDPISEHNRLYWYRQTLGQGPEFLTYFQNEAQLEKSRLLSDRFSAERPKGSFSTLEIQRTEQGDSAMYLCASRGSHEQYFGPGTRLTVT.

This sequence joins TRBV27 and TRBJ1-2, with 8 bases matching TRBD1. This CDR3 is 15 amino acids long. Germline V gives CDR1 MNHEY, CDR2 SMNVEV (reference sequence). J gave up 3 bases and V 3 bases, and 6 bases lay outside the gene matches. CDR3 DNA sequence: TGTGCCAGCAGTTTCAGGACAGGGCCTTACTATGGCTACACCTTC. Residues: CASSFRTGPYYGYTF.

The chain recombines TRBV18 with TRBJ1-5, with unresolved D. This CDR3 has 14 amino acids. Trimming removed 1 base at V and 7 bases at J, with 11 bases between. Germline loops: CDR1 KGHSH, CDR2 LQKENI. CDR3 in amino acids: CASSPQRVGQPQHF. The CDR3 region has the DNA TGTGCCAGCTCACCACAGAGGGTTGGGCAGCCCCAGCATTTT. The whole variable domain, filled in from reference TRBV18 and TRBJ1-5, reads NAGVMQNPRHLVRRRGQEARLRCSPMKGHSHVYWYRQLPEEGLKFMVYLQKENIIDESGMPKERFSAEFPKEGPSILRIQQVVRGDSAAYFCASSPQRVGQPQHFGDGTRLSIL.

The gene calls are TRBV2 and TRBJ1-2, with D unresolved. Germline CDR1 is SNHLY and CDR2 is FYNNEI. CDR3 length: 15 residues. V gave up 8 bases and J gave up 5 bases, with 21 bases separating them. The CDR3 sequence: CASEDFADHGYGYTF. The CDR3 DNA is TGTGCCAGCGAGGATTTTGCAGACCACGGATATGGCTACACCTTC.

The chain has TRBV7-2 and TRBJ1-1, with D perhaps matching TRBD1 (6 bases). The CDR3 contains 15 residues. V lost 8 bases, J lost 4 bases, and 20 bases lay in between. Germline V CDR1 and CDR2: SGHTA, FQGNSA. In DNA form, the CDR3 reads TGTGCCAGCTCCTTTTCCCCGGGGGGCTTCACTGAAGCTTTCTTT. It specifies CASSFSPGGFTEAFF. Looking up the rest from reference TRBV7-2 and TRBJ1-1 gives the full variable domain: GAGVSQSPSNKVTEKGKDVELRCDPISGHTALYWYRQSLGQGLEFLIYFQGNSAPDKSGLPSDRFSAERTGGSVSTLTIQRTQQEDSAVYLCASSFSPGGFTEAFFGQGTRLTVV.

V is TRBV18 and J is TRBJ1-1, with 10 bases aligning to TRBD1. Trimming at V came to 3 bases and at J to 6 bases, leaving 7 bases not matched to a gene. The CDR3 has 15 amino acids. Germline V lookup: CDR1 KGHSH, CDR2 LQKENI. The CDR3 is CASSPPDRGLAEAFF. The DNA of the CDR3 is TGTGCCAGCTCACCCCCCGACAGGGGGCTAGCTGAAGCTTTCTTT.

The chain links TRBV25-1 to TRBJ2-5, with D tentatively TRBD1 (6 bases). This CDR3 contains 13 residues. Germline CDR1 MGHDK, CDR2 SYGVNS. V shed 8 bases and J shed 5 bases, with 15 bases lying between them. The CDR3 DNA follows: TGTGCCAGCCAGGTCTGGGGGCGTGAGACCCAGTACTTC. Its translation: CASQVWGRETQYF.

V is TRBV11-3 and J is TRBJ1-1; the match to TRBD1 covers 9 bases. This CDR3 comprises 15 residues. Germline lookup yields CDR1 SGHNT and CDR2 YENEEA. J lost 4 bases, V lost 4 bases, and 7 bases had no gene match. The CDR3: CASSSGTGSFTEAFF. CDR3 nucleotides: TGTGCCAGCAGCTCTGGGACAGGGAGCTTCACTGAAGCTTTCTTT.

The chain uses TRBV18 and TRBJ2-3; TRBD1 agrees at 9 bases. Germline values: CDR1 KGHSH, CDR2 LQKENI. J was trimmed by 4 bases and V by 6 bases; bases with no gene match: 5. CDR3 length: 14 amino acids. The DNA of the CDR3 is TGTGCCAGCTCGCTCACAGGGGGCCCAGATACGCAGTATTTT. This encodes CASSLTGGPDTQYF.